Listed below are T cell receptor beta chains from one sample, sequenced in a study of metastatic and nonmetastatic thyroid tumors. Using MiXCR, TCRdb re-called clones from the PCR reads. Of approximately 18,000 clones listed, 26% were seen once; the top ten hold approximately 22%. Material for sequencing was tumor tissue. Every receptor here comes from a female donor with papillary thyroid cancer or a benign thyroid nodule (not recorded which). Some clones in this sample may be carry-over from other donors' samples. CDR3s leave out the opening cysteine and the closing phenylalanine or tryptophan. Size tells how often a clone was seen (once, few, many) or the class of an expanded clone, and some rows leave it out.

J	size	V	CDR3
TRBJ2-3	NA	TRBV2	ASSGRTSGKDTQY
TRBJ2-7	NA	TRBV9	ASSVVTSGSYGQY
TRBJ1-1	many	TRBV20-1	SARIGTNTEAF
TRBJ2-7	NA	TRBV20-1	SASPGRSLGGEQY
TRBJ1-2	NA	TRBV6-1	ASSKTLQAEARYYGYT
TRBJ2-7	few	TRBV28	ASTRLLGDNEHY
TRBJ2-1	once	TRBV20-1	SAREQGGIFTHNEQF
TRBJ2-1	few	TRBV6-1	ASSPGPRYNEQF
TRBJ2-1	many	TRBV20-1	SADGTSGNEQF
TRBJ2-7	many	TRBV7-9	ASSLERVEQY
TRBJ2-7	NA	TRBV20-1	SASREVTYYEQY
TRBJ1-2	many	TRBV3-1	ASSQDHRGAGYGYT
TRBJ2-1	many	TRBV9	ASSVAIDPYNEQF
TRBJ2-5	many	TRBV9	ASSGPSGARQETQY
TRBJ1-4	many	TRBV24-1	ATSDPQTGEVEKLF
TRBJ1-2	medium-sized	TRBV15	ATSRLDSLDGYT
TRBJ1-2	many	TRBV27	ASGLGTVEGYT
TRBJ1-5	many	TRBV7-8	ASSLDSRAQH
TRBJ2-7	many	TRBV20-1	SAREAGGYEQY
TRBJ2-1	many	TRBV5-4	ASSWREGPSNEQF
TRBJ2-3	many	TRBV29-1	SAWTDTQY
TRBJ2-3	NA	TRBV5-1	ASSLEQDTDTQY
TRBJ2-1	large	TRBV20-1	SVPGLAGFEQF
TRBJ2-7	NA	TRBV15	ATSSRQGDYEQY
TRBJ1-1	many	TRBV15	ATGPGMNTEAF
TRBJ2-3	medium-sized	TRBV20-1	SAPLSGTSTDTQY
TRBJ1-3	many	TRBV20-1	SATGRTYRGGNTIY
TRBJ1-2	many	TRBV6-1	ASNHQTQGSYGYT
TRBJ1-3	NA	TRBV30	AWSVLGQRLRGSGNTIY
TRBJ2-7	NA	TRBV20-1	SAREQGTGEQY
TRBJ2-4	medium-sized	TRBV7-9	ASSRGHLAKNIQY
TRBJ2-3	NA	TRBV7-6	ASSAIGLAERTDTQY
TRBJ1-2	few	TRBV6-1	ASILRDSDGYT
TRBJ2-3	few	TRBV6-9	ASIDSQGPSDTQY
TRBJ2-1	few	TRBV19	ASSPNRDRRVNEQF
TRBJ1-2	many	TRBV5-1	ASSLVWGRYGYT
TRBJ2-1	few	TRBV5-1	ASSLRQYYNEQF
TRBJ2-3	NA	TRBV5-1	ASSLAGAADTQY
TRBJ1-2	many	TRBV19	ASRGQGGNYGYT
TRBJ1-1	medium-sized	TRBV19	ASSIGFSEAF
TRBJ1-1	many	TRBV7-9	ASSFRVTGGSEAF
TRBJ1-5	few	TRBV4-1	ASSQEGSRQPQH
TRBJ2-5	few	TRBV6-1	ASSGTQGSRWDTQY
TRBJ2-5	few	TRBV7-3	ASSVTGGAETQY
TRBJ1-2	NA	TRBV5-1	ASSLLSGGGRDYGYT
TRBJ2-1	NA	TRBV7-3	ASILTRYYNEQF
TRBJ2-7	NA	TRBV6-1	ASLFPGLARYEQY
TRBJ2-2	NA	TRBV20-1	SATAGQGYDTGELF
TRBJ1-2	few	TRBV29-1	SVEPRGVYGYT
TRBJ2-5	few	TRBV6-1	ASSGAGRAKVSETQY
TRBJ2-3	NA	TRBV5-1	ASRDTTVSDTQY
TRBJ2-2	NA	TRBV6-5	ASSCGVQGGAGELF
TRBJ2-2	NA	TRBV5-1	ASSRTSGSTGELF
TRBJ1-2	many	TRBV11-2	ASSPSGADGYT